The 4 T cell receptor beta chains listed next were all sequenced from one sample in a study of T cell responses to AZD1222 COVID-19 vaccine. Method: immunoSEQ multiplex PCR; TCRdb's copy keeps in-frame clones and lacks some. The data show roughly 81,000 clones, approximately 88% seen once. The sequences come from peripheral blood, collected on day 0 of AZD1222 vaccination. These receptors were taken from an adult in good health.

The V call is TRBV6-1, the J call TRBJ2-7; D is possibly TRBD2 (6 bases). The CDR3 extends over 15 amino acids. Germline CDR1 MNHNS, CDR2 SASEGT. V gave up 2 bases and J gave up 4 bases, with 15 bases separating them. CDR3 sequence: CASSERAGRGYEQYF. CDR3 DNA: TGTGCCAGCAGTGAACGTGCCGGGAGAGGATACGAGCAGTACTTC.

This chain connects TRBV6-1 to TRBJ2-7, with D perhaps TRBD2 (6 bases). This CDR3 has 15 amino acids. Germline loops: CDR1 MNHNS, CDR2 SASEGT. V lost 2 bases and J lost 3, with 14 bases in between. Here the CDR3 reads CASSERGTSRYEQYF. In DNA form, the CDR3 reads TGTGCCAGCAGTGAAAGAGGGACTTCTCGCTACGAGCAGTACTTC.

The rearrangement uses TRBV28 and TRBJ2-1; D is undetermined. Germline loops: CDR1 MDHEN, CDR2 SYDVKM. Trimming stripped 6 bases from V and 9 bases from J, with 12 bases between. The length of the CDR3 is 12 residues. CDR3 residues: CASSSTWGEQFF. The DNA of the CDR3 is TGTGCCAGCAGCTCGACCTGGGGTGAGCAGTTCTTC.

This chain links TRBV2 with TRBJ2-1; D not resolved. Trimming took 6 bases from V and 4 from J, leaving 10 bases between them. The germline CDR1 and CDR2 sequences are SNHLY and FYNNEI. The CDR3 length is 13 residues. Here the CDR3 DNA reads TGTGCCAGCAGACCGAACTGGTACAATGAGCAGTTCTTC. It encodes CASRPNWYNEQFF.